This T cell receptor beta chain is drawn from a study of shared clonotypes between healthy human individuals. Study-level background: Each donor had three CD4 naive, three CD4 memory, two CD8 naive and one CD8 memory plate.

As processed by the authors: ImmunoSEQ supplied junction-only sequences lacking quality scores, so filtering was different. Assay: immunoSEQ multiplex PCR; the TCRdb copy retains only in-frame clones and omits some. V, J and clone size are taken as reported in that table, and D and trimming were inferred from the DNA itself. This table has a few million clones, around 93% appearing once. The CDR3 covers 15 residues. Looked up from germline, CDR1 is SEHNR and CDR2 is FQNEAQ (reference sequence). V lost 5 bases, J lost 3 bases, and 5 bases stayed unmatched. It was CD45RO-negative cells, positively selected for CCR7, that made up naive CD8 cells, with terminally differentiated effector memory CD45RA+ cells excluded. Note on this clone: Its cognate antigen is unknown.

Study observations and caveats: All-four-donor shared clonotypes had higher generation probabilities than non-shared clonotypes did.

The chain uses TRBV7-9 and TRBJ2-1; 9 positions agree with TRBD2. This receptor was identified in a man aged 18 to 29 in good health. Some clones in this sample may be carry-over from other donors' samples. The sequencing sample was made of naive CD8+ T cells from PBMCs. The CDR3 loop is CASSPRLADYNEQFF. The DNA of the CDR3 is TGTGCCAGCAGCCCGAGACTAGCGGACTACAATGAGCAGTTCTTC.